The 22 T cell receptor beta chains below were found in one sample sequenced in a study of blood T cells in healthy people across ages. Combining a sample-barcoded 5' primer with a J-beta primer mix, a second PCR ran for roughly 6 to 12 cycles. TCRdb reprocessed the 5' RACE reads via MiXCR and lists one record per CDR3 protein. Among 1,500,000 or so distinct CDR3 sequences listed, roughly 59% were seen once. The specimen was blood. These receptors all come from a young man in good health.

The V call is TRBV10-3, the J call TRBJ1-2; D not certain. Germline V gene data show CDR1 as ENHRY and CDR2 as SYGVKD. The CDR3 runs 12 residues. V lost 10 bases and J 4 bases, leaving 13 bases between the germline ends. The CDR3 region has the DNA TGTGCCACCCAGGACGGGTCCTATGGCTACACCTTC. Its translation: CATQDGSYGYTF.

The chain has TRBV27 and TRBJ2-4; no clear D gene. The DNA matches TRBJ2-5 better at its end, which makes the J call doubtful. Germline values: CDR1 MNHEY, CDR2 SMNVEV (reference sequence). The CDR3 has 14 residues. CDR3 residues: CASSLDTLQETQYF. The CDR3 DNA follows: TGTGCCAGCAGTTTAGACACGCTTCAAGAGACCCAGTACTTC.

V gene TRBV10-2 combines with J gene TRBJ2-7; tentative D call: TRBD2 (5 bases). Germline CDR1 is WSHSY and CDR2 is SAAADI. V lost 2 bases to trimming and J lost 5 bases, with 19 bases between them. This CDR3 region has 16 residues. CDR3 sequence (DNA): TGCGCCAGCAGTGAGACGGTATGGGCCCCGAGGGACGAGCAGTACTTC. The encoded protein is CASSETVWAPRDEQYF.

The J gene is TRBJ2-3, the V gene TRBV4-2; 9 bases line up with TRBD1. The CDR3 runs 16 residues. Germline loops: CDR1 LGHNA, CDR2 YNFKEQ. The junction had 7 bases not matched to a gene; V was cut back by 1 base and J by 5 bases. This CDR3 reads CASSQGGQGLLDTQYF. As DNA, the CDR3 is TGTGCCAGCAGCCAAGGGGGACAGGGACTGTTAGATACGCAGTATTTT.

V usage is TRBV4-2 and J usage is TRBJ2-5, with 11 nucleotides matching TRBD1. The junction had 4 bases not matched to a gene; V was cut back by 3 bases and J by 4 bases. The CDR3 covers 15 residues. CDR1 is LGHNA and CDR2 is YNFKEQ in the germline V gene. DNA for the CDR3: TGTGCCAGCAGCCAGGGGACAGGGGGGACAGAGACCCAGTACTTC. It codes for CASSQGTGGTETQYF.

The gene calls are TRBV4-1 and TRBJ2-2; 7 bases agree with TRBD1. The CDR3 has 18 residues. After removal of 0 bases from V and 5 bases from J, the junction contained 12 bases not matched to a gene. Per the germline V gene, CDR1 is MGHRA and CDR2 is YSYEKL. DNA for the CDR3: TGCGCCAGCAGCCAAGAAAGGTTCCGTGAGGGGGCTACCGGGGAGCTGTTTTTT. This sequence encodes CASSQERFREGATGELFF.

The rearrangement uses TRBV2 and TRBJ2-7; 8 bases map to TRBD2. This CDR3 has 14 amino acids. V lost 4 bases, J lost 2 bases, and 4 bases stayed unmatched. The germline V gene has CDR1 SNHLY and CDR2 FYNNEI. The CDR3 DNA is TGTGCCAGCAGTGTTCCGGGGGGGGCCTACGAGCAGTACTTC. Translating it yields CASSVPGGAYEQYF.

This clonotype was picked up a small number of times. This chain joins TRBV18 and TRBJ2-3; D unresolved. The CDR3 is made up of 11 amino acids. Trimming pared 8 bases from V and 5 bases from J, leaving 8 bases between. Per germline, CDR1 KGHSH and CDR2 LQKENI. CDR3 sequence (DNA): TGTGCCAGCACCCAGAAAGATACGCAGTATTTT. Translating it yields CASTQKDTQYF.

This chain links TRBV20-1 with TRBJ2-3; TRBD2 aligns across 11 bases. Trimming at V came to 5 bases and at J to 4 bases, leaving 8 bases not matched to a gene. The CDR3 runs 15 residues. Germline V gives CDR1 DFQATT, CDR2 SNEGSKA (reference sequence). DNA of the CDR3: TGCAGTGCTGGGGATAGCGGGGGGGCCTCAGATACGCAGTATTTT. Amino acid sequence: CSAGDSGGASDTQYF.

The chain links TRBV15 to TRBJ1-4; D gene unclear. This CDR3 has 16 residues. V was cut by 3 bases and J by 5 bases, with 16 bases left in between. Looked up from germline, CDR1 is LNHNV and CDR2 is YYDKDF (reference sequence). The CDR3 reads CATSSRGRDWNEKLFF. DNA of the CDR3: TGTGCCACCAGCAGTCGCGGGAGGGATTGGAATGAAAAACTGTTTTTT.

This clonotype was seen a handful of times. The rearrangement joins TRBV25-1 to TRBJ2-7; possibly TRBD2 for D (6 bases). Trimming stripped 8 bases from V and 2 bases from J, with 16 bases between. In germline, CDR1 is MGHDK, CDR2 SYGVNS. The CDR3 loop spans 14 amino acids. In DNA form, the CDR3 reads TGTGCCAGCCGCCGGGTGGGGGAGGCCTACGAGCAGTACTTC. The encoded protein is CASRRVGEAYEQYF.

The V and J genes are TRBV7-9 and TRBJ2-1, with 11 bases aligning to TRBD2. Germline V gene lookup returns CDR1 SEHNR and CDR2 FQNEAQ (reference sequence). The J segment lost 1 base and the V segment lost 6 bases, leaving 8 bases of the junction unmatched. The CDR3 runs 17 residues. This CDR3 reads CASSSALAGGSYNEQFF. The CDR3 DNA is TGTGCCAGCAGTTCTGCTCTAGCGGGAGGATCCTACAATGAGCAGTTCTTC.

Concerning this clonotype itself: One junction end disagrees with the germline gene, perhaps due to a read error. The CDR3 sequence is CSAVSGQGGGGYTF. CDR3 nucleotides: TGCAGTGCTGTATCTGGGCAGGGTGGCGGCGGCTACACCTTT. This chain joins TRBV20-1 and TRBJ1-2; D is possibly TRBD1 (5 bases). Looked up from germline, CDR1 is DFQATT and CDR2 is SNEGSKA (reference sequence). The CDR3 has 14 residues.

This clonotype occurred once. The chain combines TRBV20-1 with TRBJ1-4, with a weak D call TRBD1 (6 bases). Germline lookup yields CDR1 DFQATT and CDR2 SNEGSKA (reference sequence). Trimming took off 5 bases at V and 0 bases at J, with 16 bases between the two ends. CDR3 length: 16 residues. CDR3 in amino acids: CSAADSKPATNEKLFF. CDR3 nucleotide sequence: TGCAGTGCTGCGGACAGTAAGCCGGCAACTAATGAAAAACTGTTTTTT.

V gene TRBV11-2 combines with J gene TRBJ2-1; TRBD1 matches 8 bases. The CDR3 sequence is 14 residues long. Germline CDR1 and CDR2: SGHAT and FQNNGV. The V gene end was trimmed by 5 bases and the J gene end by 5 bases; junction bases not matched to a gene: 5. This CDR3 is CASSAMTGDNEQFF. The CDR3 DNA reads TGTGCCAGCAGCGCCATGACAGGGGACAATGAGCAGTTCTTC.

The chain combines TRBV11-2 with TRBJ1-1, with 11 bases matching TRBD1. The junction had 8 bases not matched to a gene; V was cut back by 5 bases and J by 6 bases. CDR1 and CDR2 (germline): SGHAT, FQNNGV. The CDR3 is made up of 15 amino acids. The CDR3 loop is CASSAAGTGGSEAFF. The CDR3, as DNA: TGTGCCAGCAGCGCAGCCGGGACAGGGGGGTCTGAAGCTTTCTTT.

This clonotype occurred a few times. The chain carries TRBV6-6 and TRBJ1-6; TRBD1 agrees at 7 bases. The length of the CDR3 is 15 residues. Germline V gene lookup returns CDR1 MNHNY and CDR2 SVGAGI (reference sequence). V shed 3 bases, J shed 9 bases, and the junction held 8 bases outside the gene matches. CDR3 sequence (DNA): TGTGCCAGCAGTTATGGGCAGGGGGAGGTTTCACCCCTCCACTTT. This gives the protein CASSYGQGEVSPLHF.

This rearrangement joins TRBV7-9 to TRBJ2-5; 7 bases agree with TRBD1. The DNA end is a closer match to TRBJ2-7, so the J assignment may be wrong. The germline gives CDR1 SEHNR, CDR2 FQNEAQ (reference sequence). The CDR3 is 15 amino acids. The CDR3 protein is CASSLSRDSTYEQYF. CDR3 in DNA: TGTGCCAGCAGCTTAAGCCGGGACAGTACCTACGAGCAGTACTTC.

CDR3 loop: CASSSGLPGDEQYF. The CDR3 DNA reads as TGTGCCAGCAGTTCGGGACTGCCTGGGGACGAGCAGTACTTC. This chain connects TRBV12-3 or TRBV12-4 to TRBJ2-7, with D possibly being TRBD2 (6 bases). CDR3 length: 14 amino acids. V lost 4 bases and J lost 5, with 15 bases in between.

The DNA of the CDR3 is TGTGCCAGCAACCCCCAGCGGGAGGGGAGAGATACGCAGTATTTT. This gives the protein CASNPQREGRDTQYF. The chain employs TRBV2 and TRBJ2-3; TRBD2 aligns across 10 bases. The junction had 9 bases not matched to a gene; V was cut back by 7 bases and J by 5 bases. The CDR3 has 15 amino acids. Germline V gene lookup returns CDR1 SNHLY and CDR2 FYNNEI.

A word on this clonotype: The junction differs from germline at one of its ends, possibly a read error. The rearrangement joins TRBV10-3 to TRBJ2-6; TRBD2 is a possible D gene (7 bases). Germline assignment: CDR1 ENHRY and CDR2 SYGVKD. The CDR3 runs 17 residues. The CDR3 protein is CAISLGGATSGANVPTF. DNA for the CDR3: TGTGCCATCAGCCTAGGGGGGGCTACCTCTGGGGCCAACGTCCCGACTTTC.

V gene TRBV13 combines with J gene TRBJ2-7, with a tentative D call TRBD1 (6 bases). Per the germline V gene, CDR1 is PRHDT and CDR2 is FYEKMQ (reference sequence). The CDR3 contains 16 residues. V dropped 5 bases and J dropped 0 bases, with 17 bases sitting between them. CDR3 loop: CASSTTRTVPSYEQYF. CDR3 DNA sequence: TGTGCCAGCAGCACCACTCGGACAGTTCCCTCCTACGAGCAGTACTTC.